A single sample is the source of the 11 T cell receptor beta chains below, sequenced in a study of blood T cell repertoires in COVID-19. Only in-frame clones appear in the TCRdb table, and some are missing; sequencing was by immunoSEQ multiplex PCR. There are some 40,000 clones in the sample; 82% occur only once, and over 12% lies in the top ten. Sequencing was done on a sample of peripheral blood. These receptors were taken from a human donor in a cohort sampled during active COVID-19.

The J gene is TRBJ2-2, the V gene TRBV5-1, with D perhaps matching TRBD1 (6 bases). CDR1 and CDR2 (germline): SGHRS, YFSETQ. The CDR3 sequence is 15 residues long. Trimming stripped 6 bases from V and 2 bases from J, with 14 bases between. In DNA, the CDR3 is TGCGCCAGCACCCTTGGACAGACAAACACCGGGGAGCTGTTTTTT. Protein: CASTLGQTNTGELFF.

The chain joins TRBV7-3 to TRBJ1-1, with D maybe TRBD1 (6 bases). CDR3 length equals 13 residues. V gave up 4 bases and J gave up 2 bases, with 8 bases separating them. CDR1 SGHTA and CDR2 FQGTGA come from the germline V gene. The CDR3 here is CASSSDSNTEAFF. CDR3 DNA sequence: TGTGCCAGCAGCTCGGACAGCAACACTGAAGCTTTCTTT.

The V call is TRBV9, the J call TRBJ2-7; 7 bases are a match to TRBD1. The CDR3 spans 15 residues. Germline V gives CDR1 SGDLS, CDR2 YYNGEE. V dropped 4 bases and J dropped 9; count of bases not matched to a gene: 16. The CDR3 here is CASSPRDRPPGVQYF. As DNA, the CDR3 is TGTGCCAGCAGCCCCCGGGACAGACCGCCTGGGGTGCAGTACTTC.

The chain carries TRBV3-1 (or the pseudogene TRBV3-2) and TRBJ2-1; 10 bases match TRBD1. Germline loops: CDR1 LGHDT, CDR2 YNNKEL (reference sequence). The J segment lost 9 bases and the V segment lost 4 bases, leaving 3 bases of the junction unmatched. The CDR3 loop spans 13 amino acids. The CDR3 spells CASSPDRGSEQFF. As DNA, the CDR3 is TGTGCCAGCAGCCCGGACAGGGGGAGTGAGCAGTTCTTC.

This chain links TRBV24-1 with TRBJ1-4; 7 bases are a match to TRBD1. This CDR3 has 15 residues. Germline V lookup: CDR1 KGHDR, CDR2 SFDVKD. V gave up 5 bases and J gave up 7 bases; unmatched junction bases: 9. In DNA form, the CDR3 reads TGTGCCACCAGTGCCACGACAGGGATAGGTGAAAAACTGTTTTTT. Translating gives CATSATTGIGEKLFF.

V gene TRBV10-3 combines with J gene TRBJ1-6; 7 bases align to TRBD1. This CDR3 comprises 14 residues. The germline V gene has CDR1 ENHRY and CDR2 SYGVKD. Trimming at V came to 3 bases and at J to 10 bases, leaving 6 bases not matched to a gene. CDR3 nucleotide sequence: TGTGCCATCAGTGACCTGACAGGGCGATCACCCCTCCACTTT. It yields the protein CAISDLTGRSPLHF.

This clone was counted once. Here the CDR3 reads CASSQDLRLAGGPGLGDTQYF. The CDR3 region has the DNA TGTGCCAGCAGCCAAGATTTGAGACTAGCGGGAGGGCCAGGATTGGGAGATACGCAGTATTTT. The rearrangement joins TRBV4-2 to TRBJ2-3; 14 positions agree with TRBD2. The CDR3 has 21 residues. Germline CDR1 reads LGHNA; CDR2 reads YNFKEQ. With V trimmed by 0 bases and J by 5 bases, 16 bases remained unmatched.

The sample holds a few counts of this clone. The rearrangement links TRBV2 to TRBJ2-4, with D possibly matching TRBD2 (5 bases). This CDR3 region has 15 residues. Trimming pared 3 bases from V and 0 bases from J, leaving 9 bases between. Germline V lookup: CDR1 SNHLY, CDR2 FYNNEI. The CDR3 protein is CASSDRGPAKNIQYF. The DNA of the CDR3 is TGTGCCAGCAGTGATCGCGGGCCAGCCAAAAACATTCAGTACTTC.

This clone was detected a few times. J is TRBJ1-3 and V is TRBV5-1; TRBD1 matches 10 bases. V shed 4 bases, J shed 2 bases, and the junction held 6 bases outside the gene matches. Germline V gene lookup returns CDR1 SGHRS and CDR2 YFSETQ. The CDR3 covers 16 residues. Here the CDR3 reads CASSLGTGDTGNTIYF. CDR3 sequence (DNA): TGCGCCAGCAGCCTAGGGACAGGGGATACTGGAAACACCATATATTTT. The whole variable domain, remainder taken from reference TRBV5-1 and TRBJ1-3, is KAGVTQTPRYLIKTRGQQVTLSCSPISGHRSVSWYQQTPGQGLQFLFEYFSETQRNKGNFPGRFSGRQFSNSRSEMNVSTLELGDSALYLCASSLGTGDTGNTIYFGEGSWLTVV.

This clone was recorded only once. The V and J genes are TRBV18 and TRBJ1-3; unclear D gene. Germline V gives CDR1 KGHSH, CDR2 LQKENI. V lost 3 bases, J lost 0 bases, and 9 bases lay in between. The CDR3 is 15 amino acids. The CDR3 DNA reads TGTGCCAGCTCACCGGAGCAACGCTCTGGAAACACCATATATTTT. This gives the protein CASSPEQRSGNTIYF.

The chain uses TRBV3-1 (or the pseudogene TRBV3-2) and TRBJ2-5; 8 bases line up with TRBD2. The CDR3 covers 15 residues. CDR1 LGHDT and CDR2 YNNKEL come from the germline V gene (reference sequence). The V gene end was trimmed by 2 bases and the J gene end by 5 bases; junction bases not matched to a gene: 7. Here the CDR3 reads CASSQPAGGGETQYF. As DNA, the CDR3 is TGTGCCAGCAGCCAACCCGCGGGAGGTGGGGAGACCCAGTACTTC.